This is a list of T cell receptor beta chains from one sample in a study of cytomegalovirus exposure and HLA in healthy donors. Here immunoSEQ multiplex PCR was the method, and the copy in TCRdb shows in-frame clones only, minus some. The data show some 110,000 clones, with roughly 75% seen just once and around 2.5% held by the top ten. Sequencing input: PBMCs. The source is a man in his forties in good health and CMV-seronegative. CDR3s include the opening cysteine and the closing phenylalanine or tryptophan. A D gene is named only where the DNA matches it firmly. Clone size appears in some rows only: once, few, many, or a class for an expanded clone.

v_call,clone_size,j_call,d_call,cdr3_aa,cdr3_nt
TRBV29-1,-,TRBJ1-3,TRBD1,CSVAQFRGTAGNTIYF,TGCAGCGTTGCTCAATTTCGGGGGACAGCCGGAAACACCATATATTTT
TRBV6-1,-,TRBJ2-2,TRBD2,CASSDHYRGGAPGELFF,TGTGCCAGCAGTGATCATTATCGGGGGGGCGCCCCCGGGGAGCTGTTTTTT
TRBV29-1,-,TRBJ2-3,TRBD1,CSGWGQGFTDTQYF,TGCAGCGGATGGGGACAGGGGTTCACAGATACGCAGTATTTT
TRBV29-1,-,TRBJ1-1,-,CSAGRSNTEAFF,TGCAGCGCCGGCAGGTCGAACACTGAAGCTTTCTTT
TRBV5-1,-,TRBJ2-2,-,CASSSGTANTGELFF,TGCGCCAGCAGCTCCGGGACTGCGAACACCGGGGAGCTGTTTTTT
TRBV6-1,-,TRBJ2-5,-,CASASVTQETQYF,TGTGCCAGCGCGTCGGTAACCCAAGAGACCCAGTACTTC
TRBV5-1,-,TRBJ1-1,-,CASSFGGNTEAFF,TGCGCCAGCAGCTTCGGGGGGAACACTGAAGCTTTCTTT
TRBV11-2,-,TRBJ2-7,TRBD1,CASSEDRGPSDEQYF,TGTGCCAGCAGCGAAGACAGGGGCCCCTCAGACGAGCAGTACTTC
TRBV7-9,-,TRBJ1-1,-,CASSLSGDLNTEAFF,TGTGCCAGCAGCTTATCAGGGGACCTGAACACTGAAGCTTTCTTT
TRBV18,-,TRBJ2-4,-,CASLSSAKNIQYF,TGTGCCAGCCTATCTTCCGCCAAAAACATTCAGTACTTC
TRBV5-1,-,TRBJ2-3,TRBD2,CASSYPGLAGVTDTQYF,TGCGCCAGCAGCTACCCGGGACTAGCGGGGGTCACAGATACGCAGTATTTT
TRBV10-3,-,TRBJ2-5,-,CAISAGTGMETQYF,TGTGCCATCAGTGCGGGCACAGGGATGGAGACCCAGTACTTC
TRBV27,-,TRBJ2-5,TRBD1,CASSLYGTGEQETQYF,TGTGCCAGCAGTTTATATGGGACAGGGGAACAAGAGACCCAGTACTTC
TRBV15,once,TRBJ1-5,-,CATSRDPGGSQPQHF,TGTGCCACCAGCAGAGATCCGGGGGGCTCTCAGCCCCAGCATTTT
TRBV11-2,few,TRBJ1-6,-,CASSHSPRQVPSLHF,TGTGCCAGCAGCCATAGTCCGAGACAGGTTCCTTCCCTCCACTTT
TRBV5-1,few,TRBJ2-2,-,CASSWAGELFF,TGCGCCAGCAGCTGGGCTGGGGAGCTGTTTTTT
TRBV10-3,once,TRBJ2-3,TRBD2,CAISPGGLSGGFTDTQYF,TGTGCCATCAGCCCAGGAGGTCTTAGCGGGGGGTTCACAGATACGCAGTATTTT
TRBV6-1,-,TRBJ1-2,TRBD1,CASSEPTPGQGFTNYGYTF,TGTGCCAGCAGTGAACCCACACCGGGACAGGGCTTCACTAACTATGGCTACACCTTC
TRBV2,-,TRBJ2-3,TRBD2,CASSDLRGGQGNTQYF,TGTGCCAGCAGTGATTTGCGGGGGGGCCAGGGAAATACGCAGTATTTT
TRBV5-6,-,TRBJ1-1,TRBD1,CASSFLNRGTTEAFF,TGTGCCAGCAGCTTCTTGAACAGGGGGACCACTGAAGCTTTCTTT
TRBV7-8,-,TRBJ1-2,-,CASSLGGEAHNYGYTF,TGTGCCAGCAGCTTAGGTGGGGAGGCGCATAACTATGGCTACACCTTC
TRBV19,-,TRBJ1-2,-,CASSIFTRGNYGYTF,TGTGCCAGTAGTATATTCACGCGGGGTAACTATGGCTACACCTTC
TRBV7-9,-,TRBJ2-6,-,CGGRDSGANVLTF,TGTGGGGGCAGGGACTCTGGGGCCAACGTCCTGACTTTC
TRBV29-1,-,TRBJ2-7,TRBD1,CSVHTGVGSYEQYF,TGCAGCGTTCATACAGGGGTGGGCTCCTACGAGCAGTACTTC
TRBV5-1,-,TRBJ2-3,-,CASSSERVLTDTQYF,TGCGCCAGCAGCTCAGAGAGGGTCCTAACAGATACGCAGTATTTT
TRBV7-2,-,TRBJ2-3,TRBD1,CASSSQGQGAGDTQYF,TGTGCCAGCAGCTCACAGGGACAGGGGGCAGGAGATACGCAGTATTTT
TRBV6-1,once,TRBJ2-5,-,CASSEDGLSWETQYF,TGTGCCAGCAGTGAAGATGGCCTCTCCTGGGAGACCCAGTACTTC
TRBV6-1,-,TRBJ1-2,TRBD1,CATDLDRGHSGYTF,TGTGCCACCGACTTGGACAGGGGGCATTCTGGCTACACCTTC
TRBV5-1,-,TRBJ2-7,TRBD1,CASSLVVGQGLNEQYF,TGCGCCAGCAGCTTGGTGGTGGGACAGGGATTGAACGAGCAGTACTTC
TRBV21-1,-,TRBJ1-5,-,CASSKGGEGRGQPQHF,TGTGCCAGCAGCAAAGGAGGGGAGGGGAGAGGGCAGCCCCAGCATTTT
TRBV6-5,-,TRBJ2-7,TRBD1,CASSYEQGSYYEQYF,TGTGCCAGCAGTTACGAACAGGGGTCCTACTACGAGCAGTACTTC
TRBV25-1,-,TRBJ1-1,TRBD1,CASRTGGREAFF,TGTGCCAGCAGAACAGGGGGCCGCGAAGCTTTCTTT
TRBV19,-,TRBJ2-1,-,CASSPKSGNEQFF,TGTGCCAGTAGTCCAAAAAGCGGGAATGAGCAGTTCTTC
TRBV2,-,TRBJ2-3,-,CASSPRPGQSSTDTQYF,TGTGCCAGCAGTCCCAGACCTGGGCAGTCTAGCACAGATACGCAGTATTTT
TRBV5-1,-,TRBJ2-7,TRBD1,CASSRQGASYEQYF,TGCGCCAGCAGCCGACAGGGGGCTTCCTACGAGCAGTACTTC
TRBV21-1,-,TRBJ2-1,-,CARWGGGNNEQFF,-
TRBV5-1,few,TRBJ1-4,TRBD1,CASSSDRGGEKLFF,TGCGCCAGCAGCTCGGACAGGGGAGGTGAAAAACTGTTTTTT
TRBV7-2,few,TRBJ2-3,TRBD2,CASSLGRQRGGTDTQYF,TGTGCCAGCAGCTTGGGGCGTCAGCGGGGGGGCACAGATACGCAGTATTTT
TRBV27,-,TRBJ1-1,-,CASSRGGARGTEAFF,TGTGCCAGCTCTCGGGGAGGGGCGCGGGGCACTGAAGCTTTCTTT
TRBV9,-,TRBJ2-3,TRBD2,CASSAGGGPALDTQYF,TGTGCCAGCAGCGCCGGCGGGGGGCCTGCTCTAGATACGCAGTATTTT
TRBV6-1,-,TRBJ2-5,-,CASSEIPGLFETQYF,TGTGCCAGCAGTGAAATTCCAGGGTTATTCGAGACCCAGTACTTC
TRBV6-1,-,TRBJ1-4,-,CASKYPGEEEKLFF,TGTGCCAGCAAGTATCCTGGGGAGGAGGAAAAACTGTTTTTT
TRBV5-1,-,TRBJ2-5,-,CASSPERGVQETQYF,TGCGCCAGCAGCCCCGAACGCGGGGTCCAAGAGACCCAGTACTTC
TRBV10-3,-,TRBJ1-1,-,CAIRRSGRNTEAFF,TGTGCCATCAGGCGTAGCGGACGGAACACTGAAGCTTTCTTT
TRBV2,-,TRBJ1-6,TRBD1,CASSRRTGINSPLHF,TGTGCCAGCAGTCGTCGGACAGGAATTAATTCACCCCTCCACTTT
TRBV2,-,TRBJ2-5,TRBD2,CASSFLAGGRGGETQYF,TGTGCCAGCAGTTTTCTAGCGGGGGGGCGGGGTGGCGAGACCCAGTACTTC
TRBV2,-,TRBJ1-5,-,CASSSSRSRQPQHF,TGTGCCAGCAGTTCTTCCAGGTCTCGGCAGCCCCAGCATTTT
TRBV5-6,-,TRBJ2-5,-,CASRKTAGETQYF,TGTGCCAGCAGAAAGACCGCCGGGGAGACCCAGTACTTC
TRBV4-1,-,TRBJ2-7,TRBD1,CASSPPGQFYEQYF,TGCGCCAGCAGCCCGCCGGGACAGTTCTACGAGCAGTACTTC
TRBV5-1,-,TRBJ2-1,TRBD1,CASSLETGTGWNEQFF,TGCGCCAGCAGCTTGGAAACCGGGACAGGGTGGAATGAGCAGTTCTTC